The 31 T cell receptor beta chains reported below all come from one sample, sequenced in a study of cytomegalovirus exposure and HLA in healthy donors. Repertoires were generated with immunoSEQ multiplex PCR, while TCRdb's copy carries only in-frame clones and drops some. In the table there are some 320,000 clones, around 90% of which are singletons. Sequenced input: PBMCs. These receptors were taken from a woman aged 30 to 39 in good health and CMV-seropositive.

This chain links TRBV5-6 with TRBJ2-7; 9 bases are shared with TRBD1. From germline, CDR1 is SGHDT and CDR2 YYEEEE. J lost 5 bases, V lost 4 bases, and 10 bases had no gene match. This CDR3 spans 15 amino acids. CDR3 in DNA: TGTGCCAGCAGCACTCCAGGACAGGGGTATAACGAGCAGTACTTC. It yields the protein CASSTPGQGYNEQYF. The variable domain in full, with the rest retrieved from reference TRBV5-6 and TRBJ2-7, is DAGVTQSPTHLIKTRGQQVTLRCSPKSGHDTVSWYQQALGQGPQFIFQYYEEEERQRGNFPDRFSGHQFPNYSSELNVNALLLGDSALYLCASSTPGQGYNEQYFGPGTRLTVT.

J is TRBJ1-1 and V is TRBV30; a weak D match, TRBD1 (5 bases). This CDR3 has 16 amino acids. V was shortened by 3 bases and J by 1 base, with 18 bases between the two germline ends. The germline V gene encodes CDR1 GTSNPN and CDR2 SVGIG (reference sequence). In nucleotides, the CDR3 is TGTGCCTGGAGACCGGGGCCAGGCAAGAAGAACACTGAAGCTTTCTTT. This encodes CAWRPGPGKKNTEAFF.

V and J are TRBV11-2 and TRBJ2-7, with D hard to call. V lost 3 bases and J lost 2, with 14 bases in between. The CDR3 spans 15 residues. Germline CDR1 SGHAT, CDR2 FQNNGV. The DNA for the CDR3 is TGTGCCAGCAGCTTTGGCTTCACTGGCACCTACGAGCAGTACTTC. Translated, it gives CASSFGFTGTYEQYF. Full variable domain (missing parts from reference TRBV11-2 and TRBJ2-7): EAGVAQSPRYKIIEKRQSVAFWCNPISGHATLYWYQQILGQGPKLLIQFQNNGVVDDSQLPKDRFSAERLKGVDSTLKIQPAKLEDSAVYLCASSFGFTGTYEQYFGPGTRLTVT.

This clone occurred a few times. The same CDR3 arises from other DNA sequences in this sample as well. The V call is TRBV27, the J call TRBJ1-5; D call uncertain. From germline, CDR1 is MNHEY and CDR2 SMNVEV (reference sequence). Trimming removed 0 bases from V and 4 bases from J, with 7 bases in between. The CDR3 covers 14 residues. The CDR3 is CASSLSGSNQPQHF. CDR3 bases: TGTGCCAGCAGTTTATCAGGGAGTAATCAGCCCCAGCATTTT.

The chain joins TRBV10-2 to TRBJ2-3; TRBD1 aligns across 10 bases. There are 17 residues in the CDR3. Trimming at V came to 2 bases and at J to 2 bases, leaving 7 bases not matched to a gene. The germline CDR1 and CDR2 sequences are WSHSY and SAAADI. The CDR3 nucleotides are TGCGCCAGCAGTGAGAGCCCGACAGGGGGCAACACAGATACGCAGTATTTT. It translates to CASSESPTGGNTDTQYF.

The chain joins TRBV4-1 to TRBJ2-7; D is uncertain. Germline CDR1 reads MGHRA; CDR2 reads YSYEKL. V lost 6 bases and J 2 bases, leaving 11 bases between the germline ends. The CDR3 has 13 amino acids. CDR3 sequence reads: CASSVMFTYEQYF. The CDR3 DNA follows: TGCGCCAGCAGTGTAATGTTTACCTACGAGCAGTACTTC.

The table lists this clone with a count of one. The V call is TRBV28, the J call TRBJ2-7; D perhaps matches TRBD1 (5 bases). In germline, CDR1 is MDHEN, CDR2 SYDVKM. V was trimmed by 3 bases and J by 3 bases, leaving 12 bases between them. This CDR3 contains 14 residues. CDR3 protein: CASSLVDSLYEQYF. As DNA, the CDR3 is TGTGCCAGCAGTTTGGTAGACAGTCTCTACGAGCAGTACTTC.

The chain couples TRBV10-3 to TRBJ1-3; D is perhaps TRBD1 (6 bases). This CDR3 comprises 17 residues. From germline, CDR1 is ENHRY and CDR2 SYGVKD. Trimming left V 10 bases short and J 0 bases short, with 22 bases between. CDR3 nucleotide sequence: TGTGCCACCAGCCCACCGACAGGACAGAGCTCTGGAAACACCATATATTTT. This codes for CATSPPTGQSSGNTIYF.

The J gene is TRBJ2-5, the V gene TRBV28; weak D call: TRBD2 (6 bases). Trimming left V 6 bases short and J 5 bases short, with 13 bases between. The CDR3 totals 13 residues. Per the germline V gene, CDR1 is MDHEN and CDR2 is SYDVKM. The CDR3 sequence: CASSLALRETQYF. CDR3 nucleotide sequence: TGTGCCAGCAGCCTAGCGTTACGGGAGACCCAGTACTTC.

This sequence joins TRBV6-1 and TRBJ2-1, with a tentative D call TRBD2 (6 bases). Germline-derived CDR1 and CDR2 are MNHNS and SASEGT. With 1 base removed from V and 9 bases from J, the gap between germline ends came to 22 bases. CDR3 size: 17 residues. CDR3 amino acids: CASSEGPGRPKSSEQFF. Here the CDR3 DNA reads TGTGCCAGCAGTGAAGGGCCAGGGAGGCCCAAATCGAGTGAGCAGTTCTTC.

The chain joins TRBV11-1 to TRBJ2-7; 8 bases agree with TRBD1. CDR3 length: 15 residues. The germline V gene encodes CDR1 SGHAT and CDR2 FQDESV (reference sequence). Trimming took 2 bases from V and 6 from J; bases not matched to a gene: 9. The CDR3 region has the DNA TGTGCCAGCAGCTTAAGGAGGGACAGGAGGTCCGAGCAGTACTTC. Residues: CASSLRRDRRSEQYF.

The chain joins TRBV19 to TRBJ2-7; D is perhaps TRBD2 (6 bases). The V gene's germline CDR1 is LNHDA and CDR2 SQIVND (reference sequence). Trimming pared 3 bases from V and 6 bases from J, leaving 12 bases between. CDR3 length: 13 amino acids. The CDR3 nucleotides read TGTGCCAGTAGTATCGGACTACGGTTCGAGCAGTACTTC. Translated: CASSIGLRFEQYF.

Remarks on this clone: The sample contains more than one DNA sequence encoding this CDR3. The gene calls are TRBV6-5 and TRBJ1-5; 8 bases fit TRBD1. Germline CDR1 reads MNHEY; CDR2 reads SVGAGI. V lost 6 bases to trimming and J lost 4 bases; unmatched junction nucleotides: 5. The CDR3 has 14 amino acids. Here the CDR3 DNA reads TGTGCCAGCAGCCGACAGGGGATTAATCAGCCCCAGCATTTT. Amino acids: CASSRQGINQPQHF.

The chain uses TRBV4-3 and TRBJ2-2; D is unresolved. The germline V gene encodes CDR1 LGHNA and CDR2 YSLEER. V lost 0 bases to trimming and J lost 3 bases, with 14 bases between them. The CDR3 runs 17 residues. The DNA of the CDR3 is TGCGCCAGCAGCCAAGATTGGGTAGCCCTATACACCGGGGAGCTGTTTTTT. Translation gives CASSQDWVALYTGELFF.

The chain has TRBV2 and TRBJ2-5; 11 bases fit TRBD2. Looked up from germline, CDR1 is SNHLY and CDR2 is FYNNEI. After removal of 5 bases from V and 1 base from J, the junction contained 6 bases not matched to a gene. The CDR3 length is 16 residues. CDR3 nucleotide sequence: TGTGCCAGCAGTAAGCCACTAGCGGGGGCCCAAGAGACCCAGTACTTC. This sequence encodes CASSKPLAGAQETQYF.

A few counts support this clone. The CDR3 region has the DNA TGTGCCAGCTCACCACCGATCCAAGCGGCGGAACCTTACAATGAGCAGTTCTTC. The encoded protein is CASSPPIQAAEPYNEQFF. This chain uses TRBV18 with TRBJ2-1; possibly TRBD2 for D (5 bases). This CDR3 comprises 18 residues. V gave up 0 bases and J gave up 4 bases, with 19 bases separating them. The germline V gene encodes CDR1 KGHSH and CDR2 LQKENI.

CDR3 DNA sequence: TGCAGCGTCGCCTGGGGGCGCTTAGATGGCTACACCTTC. Amino acid sequence: CSVAWGRLDGYTF. The chain links TRBV29-1 to TRBJ1-2; maybe TRBD1 (6 bases). This CDR3 has 13 residues. Trimming left V 6 bases short and J 6 bases short, with 17 bases between. In germline, CDR1 is SQVTM, CDR2 ANQGSEA.

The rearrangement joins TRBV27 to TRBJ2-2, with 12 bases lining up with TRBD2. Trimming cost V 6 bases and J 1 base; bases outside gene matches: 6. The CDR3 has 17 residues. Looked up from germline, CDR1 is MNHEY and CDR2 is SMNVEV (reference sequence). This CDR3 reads CASSQLAGGMNTGELFF. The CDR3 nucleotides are TGTGCCAGCAGCCAACTAGCGGGAGGCATGAACACCGGGGAGCTGTTTTTT.

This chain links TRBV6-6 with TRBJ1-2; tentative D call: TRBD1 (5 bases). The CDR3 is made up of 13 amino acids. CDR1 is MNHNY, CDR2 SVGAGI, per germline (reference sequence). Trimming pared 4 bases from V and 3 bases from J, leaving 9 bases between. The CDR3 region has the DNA TGTGCCAGCAGTTCGACGGGGGACTATGGCTACACCTTC. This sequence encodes CASSSTGDYGYTF.

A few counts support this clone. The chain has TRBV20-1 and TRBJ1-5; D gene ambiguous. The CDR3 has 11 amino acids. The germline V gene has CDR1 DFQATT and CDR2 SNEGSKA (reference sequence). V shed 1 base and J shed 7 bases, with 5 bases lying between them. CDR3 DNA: TGCAGTGCTAGAGGGTTGCAGCCCCAGCATTTT. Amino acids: CSARGLQPQHF.

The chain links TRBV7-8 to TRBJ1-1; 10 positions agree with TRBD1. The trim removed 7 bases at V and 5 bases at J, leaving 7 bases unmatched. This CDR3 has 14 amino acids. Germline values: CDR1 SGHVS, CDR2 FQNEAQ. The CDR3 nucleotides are TGTGCCAGCACGGGACAGGGGTTGAGGACTGAAGCTTTCTTT. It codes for CASTGQGLRTEAFF.

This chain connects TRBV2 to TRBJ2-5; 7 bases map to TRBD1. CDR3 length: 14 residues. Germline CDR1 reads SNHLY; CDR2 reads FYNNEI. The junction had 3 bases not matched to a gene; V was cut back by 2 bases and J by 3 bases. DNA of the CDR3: TGTGCCAGCAGTGAAACAGGGGTGGAAGAGACCCAGTACTTC. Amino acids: CASSETGVEETQYF.

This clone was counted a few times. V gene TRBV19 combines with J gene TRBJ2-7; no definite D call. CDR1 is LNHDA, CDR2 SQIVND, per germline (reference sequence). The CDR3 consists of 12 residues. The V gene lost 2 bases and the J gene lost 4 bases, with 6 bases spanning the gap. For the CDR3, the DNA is TGTGCCAGTAGTATAAGGGCGTACGAGCAGTACTTC. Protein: CASSIRAYEQYF.

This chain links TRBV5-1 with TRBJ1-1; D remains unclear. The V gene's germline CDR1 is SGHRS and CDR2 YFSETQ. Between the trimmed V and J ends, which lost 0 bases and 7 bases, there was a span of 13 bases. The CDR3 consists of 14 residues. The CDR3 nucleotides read TGCGCCAGCAGCTTGGAATCGGGGAAGATTGAAGCTTTCTTT. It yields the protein CASSLESGKIEAFF.

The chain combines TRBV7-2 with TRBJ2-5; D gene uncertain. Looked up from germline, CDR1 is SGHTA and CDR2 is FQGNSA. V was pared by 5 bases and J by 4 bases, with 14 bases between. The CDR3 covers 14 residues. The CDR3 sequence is CASSLPGIPETQYF. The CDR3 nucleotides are TGTGCCAGCAGCCTCCCGGGCATTCCAGAGACCCAGTACTTC.

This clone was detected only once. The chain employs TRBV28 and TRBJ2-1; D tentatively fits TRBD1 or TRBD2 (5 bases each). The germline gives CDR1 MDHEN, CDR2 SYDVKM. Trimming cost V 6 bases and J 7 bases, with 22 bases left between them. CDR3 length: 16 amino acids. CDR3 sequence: CASSSRGHVKVNEQFF. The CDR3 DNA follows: TGTGCCAGCAGCTCGAGGGGCCACGTCAAGGTTAATGAGCAGTTCTTC.

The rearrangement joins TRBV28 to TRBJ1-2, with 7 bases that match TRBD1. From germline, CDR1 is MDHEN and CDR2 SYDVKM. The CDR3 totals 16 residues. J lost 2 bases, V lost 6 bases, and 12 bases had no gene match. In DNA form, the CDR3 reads TGTGCCAGCAGGCCCGTGGAGACAGGGACAAACTATGGCTACACCTTC. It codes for CASRPVETGTNYGYTF.

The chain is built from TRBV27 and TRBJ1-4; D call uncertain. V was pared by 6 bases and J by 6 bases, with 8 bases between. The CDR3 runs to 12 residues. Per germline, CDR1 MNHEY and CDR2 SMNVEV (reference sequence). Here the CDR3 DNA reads TGTGCCAGCAGAGAAAGGGATGAAAAACTGTTTTTT. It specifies CASRERDEKLFF.

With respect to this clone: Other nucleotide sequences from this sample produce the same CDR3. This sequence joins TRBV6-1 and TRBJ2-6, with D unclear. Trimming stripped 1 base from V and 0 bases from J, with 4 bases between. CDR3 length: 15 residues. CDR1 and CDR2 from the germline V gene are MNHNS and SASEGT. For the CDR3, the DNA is TGTGCCAGCAGTGAAGGGAGCTCTGGGGCCAACGTCCTGACTTTC. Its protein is CASSEGSSGANVLTF.

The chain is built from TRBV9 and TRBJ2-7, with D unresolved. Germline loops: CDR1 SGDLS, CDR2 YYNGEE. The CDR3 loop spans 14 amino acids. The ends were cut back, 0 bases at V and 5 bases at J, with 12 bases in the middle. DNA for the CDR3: TGTGCCAGCAGCGTAGAGGGATCCCAGGACGAGCAGTACTTC. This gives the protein CASSVEGSQDEQYF.

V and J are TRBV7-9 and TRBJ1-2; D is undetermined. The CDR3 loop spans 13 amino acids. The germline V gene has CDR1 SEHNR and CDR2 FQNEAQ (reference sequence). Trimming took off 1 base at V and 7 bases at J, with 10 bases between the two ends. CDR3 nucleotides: TGTGCCAGCAGCTTAGGAGGGATAAGTGGCTACACCTTC. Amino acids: CASSLGGISGYTF.